The present entry profiles one T cell receptor beta chain with its context. Its matching antigen is unknown. These data belong to a study of T cell responses to AZD1222 COVID-19 vaccine. General study results and limits: Once two AZD1222 doses were given, Spike-specific TCR breadth and depth went up. Baseline seropositivity characterized only six AZD1222 recipients.

Method: immunoSEQ multiplex PCR; TCRdb's copy keeps in-frame clones and lacks some. The repertoire holds under 170,000 clones, with about 93% as singletons. CDR3 length: 13 residues. Germline assignment: CDR1 SGHDN and CDR2 FVKESK. V gave up 4 bases and J gave up 3 bases, with 10 bases separating them. The chain links TRBV14 to TRBJ2-7; D not resolved. Material: peripheral blood, obtained 28 days after the second AZD1222 dose. This sequence was found in an adult who received the AZD1222 COVID-19 vaccine. This CDR3 is CASSPGSYYEQYF. Here the CDR3 DNA reads TGTGCCAGCAGCCCAGGCAGTTACTACGAGCAGTACTTC.